The entry below gives a single T cell receptor beta chain sequence along with its context. A second PCR, run for about 7 to 11 cycles, used a sample-barcoded 5' primer plus a J-beta primer mix. TCRdb analysed the 5' RACE reads with MiXCR anew, one entry per CDR3 protein. The data contain approximately 800,000 distinct CDR3 sequences, 53% of them singletons. This CDR3 spans 13 amino acids. Trimming took 6 bases from V and 7 from J, leaving 12 bases between them. From germline, CDR1 is SGHDN and CDR2 FVKESK. This entry comes from a study of blood T cells in healthy people across ages. This TCR derives from a man aged 80 or over in good health. The rearrangement uses TRBV14 and TRBJ1-4; no clear D. The material sequenced was blood. The CDR3 loop is CASSLLRGEKLFF. The CDR3 DNA follows: TGTGCCAGCAGTCTGCTGAGAGGTGAAAAACTGTTTTTT. Together with reference TRBV14 and TRBJ1-4, the CDR3 gives the full variable domain: EAGVTQFPSHSVIEKGQTVTLRCDPISGHDNLYWYRRVMGKEIKFLLHFVKESKQDESGMPNNRFLAERTGGTYSTLKVQPAELEDSGVYFCASSLLRGEKLFFGSGTQLSVL.